What follows are 19 T cell receptor beta chains derived from one specimen sequenced in a study of T cells in localized non-small cell lung cancer (dated by TCRdb to 2018 to 2021). To prepare the library, the immunoSEQ multiplex PCR assay was applied. TCRdb holds this immuneACCESS table with in-frame rearrangements only. Some clones are missing; in checked studies, unresolved V genes explain under half, and the rest has no known cause. This sample is represented by 50,000 to 70,000 clones; approximately 91% of them were singletons. The top ten hold around 20% of the sample. Specimen: peripheral blood, collected before any cancer treatment. The receptors were gathered from a man between 40 and 69 years old with stage I lung adenocarcinoma.

A few counts support this clone. This chain uses TRBV11-3 with TRBJ1-1; 7 positions agree with TRBD1. The CDR3 consists of 15 residues. Germline trimming cut 5 bases from V and 1 base from J; bases unmatched to any gene: 7. Germline V gene data show CDR1 as SGHNT and CDR2 as YENEEA. The CDR3 coding sequence is TGTGCCAGCAGCAGAGGGGGCAGTTGGAACACTGAAGCTTTCTTT. Translating gives CASSRGGSWNTEAFF.

The chain uses TRBV5-6 and TRBJ2-1, with D perhaps matching TRBD2 (6 bases). The V gene's germline CDR1 is SGHDT and CDR2 YYEEEE. This CDR3 spans 17 amino acids. Trimming took off 5 bases at V and 0 bases at J, with 18 bases between the two ends. CDR3 sequence reads: CASSSEWRGSSYNEQFF. In nucleotides, the CDR3 is TGTGCCAGCAGTTCTGAATGGCGGGGAAGCTCCTACAATGAGCAGTTCTTC.

The chain uses TRBV4-1 and TRBJ2-7; 12 bases fit TRBD2. The V gene's germline CDR1 is MGHRA and CDR2 YSYEKL. Unmatched junction bases numbered 12, after V lost 0 bases and J lost 3 bases. The CDR3 totals 19 residues. CDR3 DNA: TGCGCCAGCAGCCAAGAAATAAGTGTACGGACTAGCGGGATCTACGAGCAGTACTTC. Translating gives CASSQEISVRTSGIYEQYF.

The chain joins TRBV7-2 to TRBJ1-6; D remains unclear. Trimming took 2 bases from V and 7 from J, leaving 9 bases between them. The CDR3 length is 14 residues. Germline loops: CDR1 SGHTA, CDR2 FQGNSA. The CDR3 region is CASSLRWQNSPLHF. The CDR3 coding sequence is TGTGCCAGCAGCTTAAGATGGCAGAATTCACCCCTCCACTTT.

The J gene is TRBJ2-4, the V gene TRBV27; D is ambiguous. The germline V gene has CDR1 MNHEY and CDR2 SMNVEV (reference sequence). Trimming took 5 bases from V and 0 from J, leaving 20 bases between them. The CDR3 loop spans 18 amino acids. The CDR3 protein is CASSPKAGWDLAKNIQYF. CDR3 nucleotide sequence: TGTGCCAGCAGTCCCAAAGCAGGTTGGGATTTAGCCAAAAACATTCAGTACTTC.

This rearrangement joins TRBV9 to TRBJ2-3; 12 nucleotides align to TRBD2. The CDR3 is 18 amino acids. J lost 4 bases, V lost 4 bases, and 13 bases had no gene match. Germline V gene sequence: CDR1 SGDLS, CDR2 YYNGEE. CDR3 nucleotides: TGTGCCAGCAGCAATCCGACTAGCGGGAGAATGGTTGCAGATACGCAGTATTTT. Protein: CASSNPTSGRMVADTQYF.

The chain is built from TRBV4-3 and TRBJ2-3, with D tentatively TRBD1 or TRBD2 (5 bases each). The CDR3 contains 14 residues. Trimming left V 1 base short and J 5 bases short, with 10 bases between. Germline CDR1 is LGHNA and CDR2 is YSLEER. The CDR3 loop is CASSQVRGEDTQYF. In DNA, the CDR3 is TGCGCCAGCAGCCAAGTTAGGGGAGAAGATACGCAGTATTTT.

The chain is built from TRBV21-1 and TRBJ1-2; no check of the table's D call, TRBD1, against the DNA was made. TRBV21-1 is shown as a pseudogene. The CDR3 loop spans 16 amino acids. In nucleotides, the CDR3 is TGTGCCAGCAGCTTCCGAGACAGGGATAATAACTATGGCTACACCTTC. Its protein is CASSFRDRDNNYGYTF.

This clone appeared a single time. The chain joins TRBV29-1 to TRBJ1-5; the D is unclear. The germline CDR1 and CDR2 sequences are SQVTM and ANQGSEA. The CDR3 is 12 amino acids. V was shortened by 4 bases and J by 2 bases, with 6 bases between the two germline ends. CDR3 residues: CSVVDGNQPQHF. The CDR3 DNA reads TGCAGCGTTGTGGACGGCAATCAGCCCCAGCATTTT.

This chain connects TRBV7-2 to TRBJ2-3; the D is unclear. The V gene lost 0 bases and the J gene lost 5 bases, with 6 bases spanning the gap. There are 13 residues in the CDR3. The germline V gene encodes CDR1 SGHTA and CDR2 FQGNSA. CDR3 DNA: TGTGCCAGCAGCTTAGCACAATTAGATACGCAGTATTTT. Its translation is CASSLAQLDTQYF.

The chain has TRBV18 and TRBJ2-7, with a tentative D call TRBD2 (5 bases). The length of the CDR3 is 15 residues. V shed 2 bases and J shed 3 bases, with 14 bases lying between them. Germline values: CDR1 KGHSH, CDR2 LQKENI. Written as DNA, the CDR3 is TGTGCCAGCTCACCAAGTGGCGGGCTTCGCTACGAGCAGTACTTC. Amino acid sequence: CASSPSGGLRYEQYF.

The chain couples TRBV5-4 to TRBJ2-7, with D perhaps given as TRBD1 or TRBD2 (5 bases each). The CDR3 extends over 15 amino acids. CDR1 is SGHNT and CDR2 is YYREEE in the germline V gene (reference sequence). Trimming left V 4 bases short and J 0 bases short, with 14 bases between. The DNA of the CDR3 is TGTGCCAGCAGCACCGGGACCAGGAGCTCCTACGAGCAGTACTTC. Its translation: CASSTGTRSSYEQYF. The variable domain in full, with the rest retrieved from reference TRBV5-4 and TRBJ2-7, is ETGVTQSPTHLIKTRGQQVTLRCSSQSGHNTVSWYQQALGQGPQFIFQYYREEENGRGNFPPRFSGLQFPNYSSELNVNALELDDSALYLCASSTGTRSSYEQYFGPGTRLTVT.

The chain employs TRBV6-1 and TRBJ2-3; 7 bases are shared with TRBD2. CDR1 and CDR2 (germline): MNHNS, SASEGT. The CDR3 sequence is 14 residues long. The ends lost 7 bases at V and 2 bases at J; junction bases unmatched: 6. The CDR3 nucleotides are TGTGCCAGCAAGGAGGGAGGGGTCACAGATACGCAGTATTTT. Translation: CASKEGGVTDTQYF.

This chain uses TRBV6-5 with TRBJ1-1; D uncertain. V shed 5 bases and J shed 3 bases, with 10 bases lying between them. Germline assignment: CDR1 MNHEY and CDR2 SVGAGI. The CDR3 consists of 13 residues. This chain's CDR3 is CASSKDVYTEAFF. CDR3 nucleotides: TGTGCCAGCAGTAAGGACGTATACACTGAAGCTTTCTTT.

This clone rates as medium-sized (0.01 to 0.1%). The chain uses TRBV28 and TRBJ2-1; TRBD2 aligns across 13 bases. Germline values: CDR1 MDHEN, CDR2 SYDVKM. The trim removed 6 bases at V and 8 bases at J, leaving 7 bases unmatched. The length of the CDR3 is 15 residues. As DNA, the CDR3 is TGTGCCAGCAGAATGAGGACTAGCGGGAGAGATGAGCAGTTCTTC. Encoded protein: CASRMRTSGRDEQFF.

The table lists this clone with a few counts. This rearrangement joins TRBV18 to TRBJ1-4, with TRBD1 identical over 7 bases. This CDR3 comprises 16 residues. CDR1 is KGHSH, CDR2 LQKENI, per germline. V lost 3 bases, J lost 0 bases, and 4 bases stayed unmatched. CDR3 nucleotide sequence: TGTGCCAGCTCACCTAACAGGGGTACAACTAATGAAAAACTGTTTTTT. Its protein is CASSPNRGTTNEKLFF.

There are a few counts of this clone. This rearrangement joins TRBV19 to TRBJ1-5, with D perhaps matching TRBD1 (6 bases). V lost 5 bases to trimming and J lost 1 base, with 15 bases between them. This CDR3 spans 16 amino acids. The germline V gene has CDR1 LNHDA and CDR2 SQIVND (reference sequence). CDR3 residues: CASSRVGQTSNQPQHF. DNA of the CDR3: TGTGCCAGTAGTCGGGTCGGACAGACGAGCAATCAGCCCCAGCATTTT.

This rearrangement joins TRBV30 to TRBJ1-1; TRBD1 is a possible D gene (5 bases). V was trimmed by 3 bases and J by 12 bases, leaving 17 bases between them. This CDR3 comprises 12 residues. Germline assignment: CDR1 GTSNPN and CDR2 SVGIG (reference sequence). DNA of the CDR3: TGTGCCTGGAGCGCGGGGACGTTGGGAACTTTCTTT. Translated, it gives CAWSAGTLGTFF.

The chain recombines TRBV6-5 with TRBJ2-3, with a tentative D call TRBD2 (5 bases). V lost 6 bases to trimming and J lost 5 bases, with 12 bases between them. The germline CDR1 and CDR2 sequences are MNHEY and SVGAGI. The CDR3 is 13 residues long. This chain's CDR3 is CASRETGVDTQYF. CDR3 nucleotide sequence: TGTGCCAGCAGAGAAACCGGGGTAGATACGCAGTATTTT.